The next 12 T cell receptor beta chains were all read from a single sample in a study of cytomegalovirus exposure and HLA in healthy donors. The PCR contained 60 Vbeta and 13 Jbeta primers. Clones were sequenced by immunoSEQ multiplex PCR, and TCRdb holds only the in-frame ones, with some missing. There are 150,000 to 200,000 clones in the sample; roughly 79% occur only once, and roughly 1.9% lies in the top ten. The sequencing sample was made of PBMCs. The receptors were sampled from a woman in her thirties in good health and CMV-seropositive.

This chain links TRBV27 with TRBJ1-2, with TRBD1 identical over 9 bases. V was pared by 4 bases and J by 7 bases, with 16 bases of the junction left unmatched. The germline V gene has CDR1 MNHEY and CDR2 SMNVEV (reference sequence). The CDR3 contains 17 residues. Written as DNA, the CDR3 is TGTGCCAGCAGTTCCTCACAGGGGGCGCGGTTTTTTGGTGGCTACACCTTC. Encoded protein: CASSSSQGARFFGGYTF.

The rearrangement uses TRBV11-3 and TRBJ2-3, with D perhaps matching TRBD2 (6 bases). There are 14 residues in the CDR3. The V gene's germline CDR1 is SGHNT and CDR2 YENEEA. The V and J ends lost 1 base and 4 bases respectively, with 9 bases between them. The CDR3 protein is CASSLALAADTQYF. CDR3 bases: TGTGCCAGCAGCTTAGCACTAGCAGCAGATACGCAGTATTTT. Based on the CDR3 plus reference TRBV11-3 and TRBJ2-3, the full variable domain is EAGVVQSPRYKIIEKKQPVAFWCNPISGHNTLYWYLQNLGQGPELLIRYENEEAVDDSQLPKDRFSAERLKGVDSTLKIQPAELGDSAVYLCASSLALAADTQYFGPGTRLTVL.

This clone was seen just once. The chain recombines TRBV28 with TRBJ2-1; 8 nucleotides agree with TRBD2. Per the germline V gene, CDR1 is MDHEN and CDR2 is SYDVKM. V dropped 3 bases and J dropped 4; count of bases not matched to a gene: 8. CDR3 size: 16 residues. This CDR3 is CASSFESGGDYNEQFF. As DNA, the CDR3 is TGTGCCAGCAGTTTCGAGAGCGGGGGTGATTACAATGAGCAGTTCTTC.

This chain uses TRBV10-3 with TRBJ1-4; D not certain. With 4 bases removed from V and 8 bases from J, the gap between germline ends came to 8 bases. Germline CDR1 reads ENHRY; CDR2 reads SYGVKD. The CDR3 sequence is 12 residues long. The CDR3 DNA is TGTGCCATCAGTGCTGACAACGAAAAACTGTTTTTT. Translating gives CAISADNEKLFF.

The chain combines TRBV5-1 with TRBJ1-2, with 10 positions matching TRBD1. The V gene's germline CDR1 is SGHRS and CDR2 YFSETQ. The CDR3 is made up of 15 amino acids. Trimming took 2 bases from V and 8 from J; bases not matched to a gene: 9. CDR3 region: CASSLEAGQGRGYTF. The CDR3 coding sequence is TGCGCCAGCAGCTTAGAAGCGGGACAGGGGAGGGGCTACACCTTC.

The chain employs TRBV6-1 and TRBJ2-7, with 8 positions matching TRBD1. This CDR3 has 13 amino acids. Germline V gives CDR1 MNHNS, CDR2 SASEGT. The V and J ends lost 6 bases and 3 bases, in that order; junction bases with no gene match: 4. The CDR3: CASRDGQGYEQYF. The CDR3 nucleotides read TGTGCCAGCAGAGATGGACAGGGCTACGAGCAGTACTTC.

This chain connects TRBV4-2 to TRBJ2-2; 13 nucleotides line up with TRBD2. Trimming cost V 4 bases and J 6 bases; bases outside gene matches: 5. The CDR3 has 16 amino acids. Germline lookup yields CDR1 LGHNA and CDR2 YNFKEQ. CDR3 in amino acids: CASSLWTSGGAGELFF. DNA for the CDR3: TGTGCCAGCAGCCTCTGGACTAGCGGGGGTGCCGGGGAGCTGTTTTTT.

This rearrangement joins TRBV4-3 to TRBJ2-1; TRBD2 matches 10 bases. The CDR3 covers 15 residues. With 4 bases clipped from V and 7 bases from J, the junction kept 7 bases outside the gene matches. Germline assignment: CDR1 LGHNA and CDR2 YSLEER. CDR3 loop: CASSPSSGGVNEQFF. The CDR3 coding sequence is TGCGCCAGCAGCCCTTCTAGCGGGGGAGTAAATGAGCAGTTCTTC.

V and J are TRBV10-3 and TRBJ1-1; D uncertain. This CDR3 contains 13 residues. Trimming cost V 0 bases and J 11 bases, with 13 bases left between them. Germline V gives CDR1 ENHRY, CDR2 SYGVKD. CDR3 amino acids: CAISESGSERAFF. Written as DNA, the CDR3 is TGTGCCATCAGTGAGTCGGGGTCAGAGCGGGCTTTCTTT.

This clone was observed a handful of times. The chain uses TRBV5-1 and TRBJ2-1, with 7 bases identical to TRBD2. This CDR3 is built from 14 residues. The trim removed 0 bases at V and 7 bases at J, leaving 4 bases unmatched. The germline gives CDR1 SGHRS, CDR2 YFSETQ. CDR3 protein: CASSLAQGGNEQFF. The CDR3 DNA reads TGCGCCAGCAGCTTGGCGCAGGGAGGGAATGAGCAGTTCTTC.

A single count supports this clone. The V gene is TRBV6-1, the J gene TRBJ1-3; 8 bases map to TRBD1. CDR3 length: 17 residues. V was pared by 0 bases and J by 4 bases, with 8 bases of the junction left unmatched. The germline V gene has CDR1 MNHNS and CDR2 SASEGT. CDR3 sequence (DNA): TGTGCCAGCAGTGAAGCGGGCCAGGGGGCGGGAGGAAACACCATATATTTT. Translating it yields CASSEAGQGAGGNTIYF.

The V and J genes are TRBV30 and TRBJ2-7, with 7 bases matching TRBD2. Germline CDR1 is GTSNPN and CDR2 is SVGIG (reference sequence). The CDR3 has 14 amino acids. V lost 0 bases to trimming and J lost 4 bases; unmatched junction nucleotides: 6. The CDR3 DNA is TGTGCCTGGAGTGTACCCTTTAGCGGGTACGAGCAGTACTTC. Amino acids: CAWSVPFSGYEQYF.